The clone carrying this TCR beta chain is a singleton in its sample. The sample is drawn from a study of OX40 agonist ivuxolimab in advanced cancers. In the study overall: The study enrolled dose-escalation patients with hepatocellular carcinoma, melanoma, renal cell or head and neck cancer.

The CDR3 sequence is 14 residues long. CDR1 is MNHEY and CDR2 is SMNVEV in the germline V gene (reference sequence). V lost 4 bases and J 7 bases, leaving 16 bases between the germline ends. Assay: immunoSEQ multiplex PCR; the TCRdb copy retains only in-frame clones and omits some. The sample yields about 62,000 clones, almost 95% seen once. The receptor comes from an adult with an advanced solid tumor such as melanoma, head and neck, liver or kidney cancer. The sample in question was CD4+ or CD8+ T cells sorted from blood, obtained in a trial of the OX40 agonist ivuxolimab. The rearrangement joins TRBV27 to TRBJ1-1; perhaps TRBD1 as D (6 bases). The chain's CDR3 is CASSSLRGLGEAFF. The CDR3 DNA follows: TGTGCCAGCAGTTCACTCAGGGGTTTAGGTGAAGCTTTCTTT.